This is a list of T cell receptor beta chains from one sample in a study of cytomegalovirus exposure and HLA in healthy donors. Data came from immunoSEQ multiplex PCR; TCRdb stores just in-frame clones and leaves some out. The sample lists over 65,000 clones; roughly 80% were seen once. Sequencing was carried out using PBMCs. The receptors come from a woman aged 25 to 45 in good health and CMV-seronegative. CDR3s leave out the opening cysteine and the closing phenylalanine or tryptophan. Expanded clones get a size class; other rows say once, few or many, or leave the size out.

v_gene: TRBV2; abundance: NA; CDR3aa: ASSLGQGNSPLH
v_gene: TRBV6-6; abundance: NA; CDR3aa: ASSPTVSFYNEQF
v_gene: TRBV21-1; abundance: NA; CDR3aa: ASSTLLERAWRSSYNSPLH
v_gene: TRBV16; abundance: NA; CDR3aa: ASSQTGDGYT
v_gene: TRBV23-1; abundance: NA; CDR3aa: ASSHPGFPRGGSPLH
v_gene: TRBV11-2; abundance: few; CDR3aa: ASSLELAGGQETQY
v_gene: TRBV11-2; abundance: few; CDR3aa: ASKAGRGWTEAF
v_gene: TRBV7-9; abundance: NA; CDR3aa: SSSWIGQGWNEQF
v_gene: TRBV7-2; abundance: few; CDR3aa: ASTLGHANYGYT
v_gene: TRBV7-9; abundance: NA; CDR3aa: ASSFTGVQNNSPLH
v_gene: TRBV9; abundance: NA; CDR3aa: ASSGGHYGYT
v_gene: TRBV2; abundance: NA; CDR3aa: ASRRSGVTETQY
v_gene: TRBV4-2; abundance: few; CDR3aa: ASSQEVRNYGYT
v_gene: TRBV19; abundance: NA; CDR3aa: ASSIVPSGVNEQF
v_gene: TRBV19; abundance: NA; CDR3aa: ASSIGDRVTDTQY
v_gene: TRBV5-1; abundance: NA; CDR3aa: ASSLDASIYEQY
v_gene: TRBV6-1; abundance: NA; CDR3aa: ASSEPTYEQY
v_gene: TRBV19; abundance: NA; CDR3aa: ASSWGVQGETGELF
v_gene: TRBV6-1; abundance: once; CDR3aa: ASSRGRDTGELF
v_gene: TRBV14; abundance: NA; CDR3aa: ASSRQVNYGYT
v_gene: TRBV10-3; abundance: NA; CDR3aa: AIRAGQGYGYT
v_gene: TRBV9; abundance: NA; CDR3aa: ASSVTLVAGGLTDTQY